Below, 4 T cell receptor beta chains from the same sample are listed, as sequenced in a study of blood T cell repertoires in COVID-19. Method: immunoSEQ multiplex PCR; TCRdb's copy keeps in-frame clones and lacks some. The repertoire holds 110,000 or so clones, with 85% to 90% as singletons. What was sequenced was peripheral blood. These receptor sequences come from a man between 65 and 85 years old with active or convalescent COVID-19.

The chain is built from TRBV23-1 and TRBJ2-5, with D maybe TRBD2 (6 bases). TRBV23-1 is an ORF, and what it does is uncertain. Trimming took 7 bases from V and 2 from J, leaving 8 bases between them. The CDR3 totals 12 residues. CDR3 region: CASTGVQETQYF. The CDR3 nucleotides are TGCGCCAGCACGGGGGTACAAGAGACCCAGTACTTC.

The J gene is TRBJ2-1, the V gene TRBV10-2; maybe TRBD1 (5 bases). The germline V and J ends were trimmed by 6 bases and 3 bases, with 6 bases remaining between them. The CDR3 is 12 amino acids. Per the germline V gene, CDR1 is WSHSY and CDR2 is SAAADI. The CDR3 sequence is CASRGLYNEQFF. Written as DNA, the CDR3 is TGCGCCAGCAGGGGGCTCTACAATGAGCAGTTCTTC.

The chain is built from TRBV4-2 and TRBJ2-3; D may be TRBD2 (5 bases). Germline V lookup: CDR1 LGHNA, CDR2 YNFKEQ. CDR3 length equals 13 residues. The germline V and J ends were trimmed by 4 bases and 4 bases, with 9 bases remaining between them. The CDR3 protein is CASSLRSADTQYF. In DNA form, the CDR3 reads TGTGCCAGCAGCCTACGTAGCGCAGATACGCAGTATTTT.

The chain recombines TRBV29-1 with TRBJ1-5, with TRBD1 as a possible D gene (6 bases). V was clipped by 7 bases and J by 0 bases, with 10 bases between them. The CDR3 consists of 13 residues. The germline CDR1 and CDR2 sequences are SQVTM and ANQGSEA. The CDR3 DNA reads TGCAGCGCAAGACAGGATAGCAATCAGCCCCAGCATTTT. Protein: CSARQDSNQPQHF.